The T cell receptor beta chain under discussion was sequenced for a study of blood T cell repertoires in COVID-19. Produced via immunoSEQ multiplex PCR; TCRdb's table is partial and in-frame only. Among some 44,000 clones, roughly 87% were seen once, and the ten largest hold approximately 15%. This CDR3 is built from 13 residues. Trimming pared 3 bases from V and 4 bases from J, leaving 7 bases between. Per the germline V gene, CDR1 is PRHDT and CDR2 is FYEKMQ (reference sequence). The source of this sequence is a man in his fifties or sixties with active COVID-19. The chain recombines TRBV13 with TRBJ2-1; D might be TRBD2 (6 bases). Sequencing was done on a sample of peripheral blood. The CDR3 DNA follows: TGTGCCAGCAGCTTGGCGGGATACAATGAGCAGTTCTTC. Encoded protein: CASSLAGYNEQFF.